This T cell receptor beta chain was sequenced in a study of shared clonotypes between healthy human individuals (dated by TCRdb to the early 2020s). General notes on the study: A couple of women and a few men aged 18 to 49 years were included in the cohort. For each donor, CD4 naive and CD4 memory were each given three plates, CD8 naive was given two plates, and CD8 memory was given one plate. The study deeply sequenced blood TCR repertoires of several healthy adults to estimate repertoire size and the extent of clonotype sharing between individuals. Different laboratories and diverse techniques were used to prepare libraries and sequence TCR repertoires, to increase sequencing depth and limit assay-specific biases. Per donor, leukapheresis produced somewhere between about 0.9 and 9 billion PBMCs. The investigation overall reported the following: Because the study included a small number of donors, the genetic and exposure-history diversity represented was limited. Clonotypes shared by all four sorted-subset donors showed higher generation probabilities than non-shared clonotypes. When a handful of donors were compared, the shared fraction of clonotypes was 5% to 6.5% for naive CD4, around 4% for naive CD8, roughly 2.5% for memory CD4, and roughly 0.4% for memory CD8. Sampling was restricted to blood, and TCR repertoires in tissues likely differ from the TCR repertoires found in blood. Pairwise subsampling indicated that sequencing depth was expected to affect the degree of clonotype sharing among donors. Incomplete sequencing was indicated by rarefaction of sorted-subset datasets, despite the large sequencing depth. Estimated clonotype richness was generally larger for naive than for memory subsets.

CD8 naive samples consisted of CD45RO-negative cells that were positively selected for CCR7, yielding a CD45RA+CCR7+ population without TemRA cells. The donors were healthy, HIV-negative adults who had no recently reported acute infections or vaccinations. Every donor was a Caucasian adult residing in Nashville, Tennessee, USA. After blood collection by leukapheresis, PBMCs were isolated using Ficoll-Histopaque density gradient centrifugation and then cryopreserved in the vapor phase of liquid nitrogen. Analytical flow cytometry was used to check the purity and quantity of every magnetically sorted T cell population. Genomic DNA was isolated from every sorted fraction and measured by UV absorbance on a Nanodrop 2000c. Concerning this clone: Its antigen specificity is not known. Nothing much larger sits one base from this clone, and base qualities are not available.

Using the deep immunoSEQ assay, multiplex PCR amplified TCR CDR3 regions from genomic DNA. For each cell subset, the extracted genomic DNA was distributed evenly across all wells of several immunoSEQ 96-well plates, and each plate served as one replicate. Each replicate PCR for sorted subsets received around 200 ng genomic DNA, equal to about 29,000 T cell genomes. The purified libraries were quantified using a Qubit 3.0 fluorometer, sized with a Bioanalyzer 2100, and then quantified again using the KAPA Library Quantification kit. Every immunoSEQ 96-well plate was sequenced on a dedicated single-read 150-cycle Illumina NextSeq 550 flow cell. In the authors' own workflow: Because the immunoSEQ output held only junctional sequences and lacked quality scores, the filtering could not match the filtering applied to full-length reads. Sequences were annotated with PyIR, a Python wrapper for IgBLAST v1.9, and V/J genes and CDR3 were assigned using IMGT germline references. Reads were removed for weak V/J assignments (E-value above 1e-6), missing CDR3, stop codons, out-of-frame junctions, or ambiguous translated residues. V3J clonotypes were defined as sequences sharing an identical inferred V gene, J gene, and CDR3 amino acid sequence. To compute the percentage overlap between repertoires, the number of shared unique clonotypes was divided by the size of the smaller repertoire. RTK rarefaction, the Chao1 estimator, and Recon v2.1 estimates of unobserved clonotypes were used to assess repertoire richness. Generation probabilities were computed with OLGA for all TCRbeta clonotypes obtained by the gDNA method from four donors. TCRdb limited this immuneACCESS table to in-frame rearrangements with V and J called. A share of clones is missing; checked studies link under half to unresolved V genes, and the rest is unexplained. From that table come the V and J calls and clone size; the DNA was used to work out D and trimming. The sample table shows some 2.1 million clones, and roughly 93% are seen once. Around 1.7% of the sample goes to the ten largest clones.

The CDR3 starts with the cysteine, ends with the phenylalanine, and has 17 residues. CDR3 DNA only is kept here, 51 bases in frame from base 1. CDR1 MNHEY and CDR2 SMNVEV were looked up in the germline V gene (reference sequence). Compared with germline, V lacks 2 bases and J lacks 7 bases; bases without a gene match: 9. The TCR was taken from a man in his late teens or twenties in good health. Some clones in this sample may be carry-over from other donors' samples. This chain is built from TRBV27 and TRBJ2-1, with TRBD2 matching 12 junction bases. Sequencing input: naive CD8+ T cells from PBMCs. The cell subset or site label on this specimen signifies: CD45RA+CCR7+. The nucleotides are TGTGCCAGCAGTTTACTCTCGACTAGCGGGAGTCGGAATGAGCAGTTCTTC. Its translation reads: CASSLLSTSGSRNEQFF.